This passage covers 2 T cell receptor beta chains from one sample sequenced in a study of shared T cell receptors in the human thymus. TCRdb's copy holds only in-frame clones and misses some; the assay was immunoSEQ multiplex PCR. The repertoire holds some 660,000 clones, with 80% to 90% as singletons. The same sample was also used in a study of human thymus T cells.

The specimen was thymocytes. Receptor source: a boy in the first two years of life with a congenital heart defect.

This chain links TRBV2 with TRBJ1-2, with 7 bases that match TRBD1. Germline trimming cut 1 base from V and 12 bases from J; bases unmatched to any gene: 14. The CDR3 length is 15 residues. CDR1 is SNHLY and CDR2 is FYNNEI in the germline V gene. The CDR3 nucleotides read TGTGCCAGCAGTGAAGTTGGGACAGATGTTATGGCTAACACCTTC. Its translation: CASSEVGTDVMANTF.

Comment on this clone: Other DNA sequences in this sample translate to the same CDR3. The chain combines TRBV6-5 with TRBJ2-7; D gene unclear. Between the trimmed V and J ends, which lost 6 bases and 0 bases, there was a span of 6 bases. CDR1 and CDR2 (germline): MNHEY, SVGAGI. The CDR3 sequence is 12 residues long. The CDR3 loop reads CASRSSSYEQYF. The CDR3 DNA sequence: TGTGCCAGCAGAAGTAGCTCCTACGAGCAGTACTTC.